The rows below give T cell receptor beta chains drawn from one sample of a study of blood T cell repertoires in COVID-19. Assay: immunoSEQ multiplex PCR; the TCRdb copy retains only in-frame clones and omits some. Among nearly 250,000 clones listed, about 90% were seen once. Source material: PBMCs or T cells enriched from blood (not recorded which). The receptors originated from a man aged 45 to 65 who had been exposed to COVID-19. Each CDR3 is given with its conserved first and last residue. A D gene is named only where the DNA matches it firmly. Expanded clones are given a class, and other clones once, few, many or no size at all.

d_call j_call cdr3_length clone_size v_call cdr3_aa cdr3_nt
TRBD1 TRBJ2-5 13 NA TRBV2 CASSTDRAETQYF TGTGCCAGCAGTACTGACAGGGCGGAGACCCAGTACTTC
TRBD2 TRBJ2-2 14 NA TRBV28 CASSPSGGTGELFF TGTGCCAGCAGTCCCTCGGGGGGCACCGGGGAGCTGTTTTTT
TRBD1 TRBJ2-2 17 NA TRBV12-5 CASGSYEGQGNTGELFF TGTGCTAGTGGTTCGTACGAGGGACAGGGTAACACCGGGGAGCTGTTTTTT
NA TRBJ1-5 13 NA TRBV27 CASSFRVFQPQHF TGTGCCAGCAGCTTCAGGGTTTTTCAGCCCCAGCATTTT
NA TRBJ1-3 13 NA TRBV6-2/TRBV6-3 CASSNEAGDTIYF TGTGCCAGCAGCAACGAGGCGGGGGACACCATATATTTT
NA TRBJ1-2 14 once TRBV18 CASSTEDPGYGYTF TGTGCCAGCTCAACAGAAGACCCCGGCTATGGCTACACCTTC
TRBD1 TRBJ2-1 15 once TRBV18 CASSLRGQDYNEQFF TGTGCCAGCTCACTGAGGGGGCAGGACTACAATGAGCAGTTCTTC
NA TRBJ1-5 16 NA TRBV4-1 CASSPLLNSLNQPQHF TGCGCCAGCAGCCCCCTCCTGAACAGTCTCAATCAGCCCCAGCATTTT
NA TRBJ2-7 13 few TRBV6-5 CASSPDRPYEQYF TGTGCCAGCAGTCCGGACAGACCCTACGAGCAGTACTTC
NA TRBJ1-6 11 NA TRBV2 CASSVNSPLHF TGTGCCAGCAGCGTTAATTCACCCCTCCACTTT
TRBD1 TRBJ2-5 15 NA TRBV18 CASSPESVRGETQYF TGTGCCAGCTCACCAGAGTCGGTCAGGGGGGAGACCCAGTACTTC
NA TRBJ2-3 14 NA TRBV7-9 CASSFKGRTDTQYF TGTGCCAGCAGCTTTAAGGGGAGGACAGATACGCAGTATTTT
TRBD1 TRBJ2-1 17 NA TRBV13 CASSLGRGLGLYNEQFF TGTGCCAGCAGCTTAGGCAGGGGGCTGGGACTTTACAATGAGCAGTTCTTC
TRBD1 TRBJ2-1 14 many TRBV10-2 CASGGTGFLSEQFF TGCGCCAGCGGGGGGACAGGGTTCTTGAGTGAGCAGTTCTTC
TRBD2 TRBJ2-5 16 NA TRBV9 CASSVGFSGGTPTQYF TGTGCCAGCAGCGTAGGATTTAGCGGGGGGACACCGACCCAGTACTTC
NA TRBJ1-2 15 few TRBV10-3 CAISESEGLNYGYTF TGTGCCATCAGTGAGTCGGAGGGTTTGAACTATGGCTACACCTTC
NA TRBJ1-5 15 NA TRBV2 CASSAFENSNQPQHF TGTGCCAGCAGTGCTTTTGAGAATAGCAATCAGCCCCAGCATTTT
NA TRBJ2-7 11 NA TRBV7-9 CASSPADEQYF TGTGCCAGCAGCCCAGCGGACGAGCAGTACTTC
NA TRBJ1-1 15 few TRBV18 CASSPQQGKNTEAFF TGTGCCAGCTCACCCCAACAGGGAAAGAACACTGAAGCTTTCTTT
TRBD1 TRBJ1-6 16 NA TRBV4-2 CASSQAPGQGASPLHF TGTGCCAGCAGCCAAGCACCGGGACAGGGGGCTTCACCCCTCCACTTT
TRBD1 TRBJ1-5 15 NA TRBV28 CASSSTGAGNQPQHF TGTGCCAGCAGTTCGACAGGGGCGGGCAATCAGCCCCAGCATTTT
NA TRBJ1-1 13 NA TRBV7-8 CASGGGSNTEAFF TGTGCCAGCGGTGGAGGATCTAACACTGAAGCTTTCTTT
TRBD1 TRBJ1-4 15 few TRBV11-2 CASSAPGQGAPKLFF TGTGCCAGCAGCGCGCCGGGACAGGGGGCACCGAAACTGTTTTTT
TRBD1 TRBJ2-7 14 NA TRBV6-5 CASTRTGGFDEQYF TGTGCCAGCACTCGGACAGGGGGGTTCGACGAGCAGTACTTC
TRBD1 TRBJ2-7 15 NA TRBV29-1 CSVELQWDRGYEQYF TGCAGCGTTGAACTTCAATGGGACAGGGGCTACGAGCAGTACTTC